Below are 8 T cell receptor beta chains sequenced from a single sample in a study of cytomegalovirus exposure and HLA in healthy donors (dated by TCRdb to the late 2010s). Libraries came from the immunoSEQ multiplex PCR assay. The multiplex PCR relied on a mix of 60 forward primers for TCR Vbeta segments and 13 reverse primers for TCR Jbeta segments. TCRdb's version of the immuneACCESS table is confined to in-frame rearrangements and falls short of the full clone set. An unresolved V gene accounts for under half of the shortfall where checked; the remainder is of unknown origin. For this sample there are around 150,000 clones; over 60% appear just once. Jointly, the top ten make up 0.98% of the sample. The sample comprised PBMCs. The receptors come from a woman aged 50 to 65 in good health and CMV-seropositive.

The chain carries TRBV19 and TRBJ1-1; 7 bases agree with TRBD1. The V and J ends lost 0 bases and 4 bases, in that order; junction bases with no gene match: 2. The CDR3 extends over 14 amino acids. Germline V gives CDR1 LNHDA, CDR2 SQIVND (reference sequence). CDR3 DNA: TGTGCCAGTAGTATAGATTGGGACAGCACTGAAGCTTTCTTT. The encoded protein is CASSIDWDSTEAFF. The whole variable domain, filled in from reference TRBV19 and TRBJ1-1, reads DGGITQSPKYLFRKEGQNVTLSCEQNLNHDAMYWYRQDPGQGLRLIYYSQIVNDFQKGDIAEGYSVSREKKESFPLTVTSAQKNPTAFYLCASSIDWDSTEAFFGQGTRLTVV.

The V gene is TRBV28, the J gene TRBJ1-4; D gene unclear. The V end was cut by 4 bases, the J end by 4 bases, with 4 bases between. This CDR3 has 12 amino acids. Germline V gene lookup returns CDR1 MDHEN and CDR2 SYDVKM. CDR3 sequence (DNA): TGTGCCAGCAGTTGGAGTAATGAAAAACTGTTTTTT. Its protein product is CASSWSNEKLFF. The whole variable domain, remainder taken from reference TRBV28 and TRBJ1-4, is DVKVTQSSRYLVKRTGEKVFLECVQDMDHENMFWYRQDPGLGLRLIYFSYDVKMKEKGDIPEGYSVSREKKERFSLILESASTNQTSMYLCASSWSNEKLFFGSGTQLSVL.

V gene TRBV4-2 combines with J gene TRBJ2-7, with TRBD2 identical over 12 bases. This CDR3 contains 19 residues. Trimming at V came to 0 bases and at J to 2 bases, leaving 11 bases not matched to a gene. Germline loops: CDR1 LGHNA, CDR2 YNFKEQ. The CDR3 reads CASSQDPGTSGSKAYEQYF. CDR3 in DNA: TGTGCCAGCAGCCAAGATCCGGGGACTAGCGGGTCCAAGGCCTACGAGCAGTACTTC.

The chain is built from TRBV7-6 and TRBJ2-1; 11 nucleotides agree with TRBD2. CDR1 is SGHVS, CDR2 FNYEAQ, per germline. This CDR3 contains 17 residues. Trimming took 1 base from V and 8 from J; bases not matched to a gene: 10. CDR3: CASSLVSHSGGADEQFF. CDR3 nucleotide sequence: TGTGCCAGCAGCTTAGTTAGCCATAGCGGGGGGGCCGATGAGCAGTTCTTC.

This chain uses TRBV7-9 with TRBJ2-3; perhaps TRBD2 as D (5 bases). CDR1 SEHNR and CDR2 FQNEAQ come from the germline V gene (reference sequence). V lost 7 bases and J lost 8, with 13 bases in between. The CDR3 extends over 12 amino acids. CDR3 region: CASTQRTSTQYF. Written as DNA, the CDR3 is TGTGCCAGCACCCAAAGGACTTCTACGCAGTATTTT.

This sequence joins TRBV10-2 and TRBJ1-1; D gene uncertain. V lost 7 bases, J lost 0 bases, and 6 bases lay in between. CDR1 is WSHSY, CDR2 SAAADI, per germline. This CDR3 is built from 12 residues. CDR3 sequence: CASTALNTEAFF. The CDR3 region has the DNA TGCGCCAGCACTGCGCTGAACACTGAAGCTTTCTTT.

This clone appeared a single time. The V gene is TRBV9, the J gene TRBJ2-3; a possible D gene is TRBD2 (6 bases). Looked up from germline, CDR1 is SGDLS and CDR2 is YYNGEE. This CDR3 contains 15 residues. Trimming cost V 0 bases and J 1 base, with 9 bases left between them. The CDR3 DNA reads TGTGCCAGCAGCGTAGAGGAGGGTCGCACAGATACGCAGTATTTT. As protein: CASSVEEGRTDTQYF.

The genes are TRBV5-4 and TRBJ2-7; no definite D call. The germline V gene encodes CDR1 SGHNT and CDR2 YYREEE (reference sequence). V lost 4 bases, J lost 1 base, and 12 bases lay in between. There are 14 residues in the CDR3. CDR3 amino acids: CASSREATSYEQYF. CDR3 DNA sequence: TGTGCCAGCAGCCGTGAGGCCACGTCCTACGAGCAGTACTTC.